This record concerns one TCR beta chain sequence. Antigen specificity is unknown. Germline lookup yields CDR1 SQVTM and CDR2 ANQGSEA. With 3 bases removed from V and 5 bases from J, the gap between germline ends came to 13 bases. The CDR3 runs to 13 residues. The data originate from a study of CD8 T cells in Susac syndrome. The patients who served as multiple sclerosis controls were treatment-naive and had stable or active relapsing-remitting disease that fulfilled the revised McDonald criteria. Negative isolation yielded the CD8+ and CD4+ T cells, while FACS enriched the TEMRA cells. About 0.5 to 1 ug RNA was reverse transcribed with random hexamers. Amplification of TCR beta CDR3 by immunoSEQ multiplex PCR spanned 54 Vbeta and 13 Jbeta. TCRdb called the immunoSEQ multiplex PCR reads again in MiXCR, with one record for every CDR3 protein. The table shows roughly 130,000 distinct CDR3 sequences, with 94% occurring only once.

Study results and caveats: It was acknowledged by the study that relatively few individuals were included in its TCR sequencing and HLA analysis.

The sequencing sample was made of CD4+ T cells from PBMCs. This TCR derives from a human donor with multiple sclerosis. The rearrangement uses TRBV29-1 and TRBJ1-1; D is ambiguous. The chain's CDR3 is CSVDKGLGTEAFF. CDR3 in DNA: TGCAGCGTTGATAAGGGTTTGGGGACTGAAGCTTTCTTT.